This record covers a single TCR beta chain. The record originates from a study of T cell responses to AZD1222 COVID-19 vaccine. V lost 6 bases and J 3 bases, leaving 21 bases between the germline ends. The CDR3 has 16 amino acids. In germline, CDR1 is SGHRS, CDR2 YFSETQ. Second doses that came at about 4 or about 12 weeks were put together. Sequencing used immunoSEQ multiplex PCR; TCRdb keeps in-frame clones, though not all of them. The table has about 84,000 clones, about 93% seen once. The clonotype was recovered from an adult who received the AZD1222 COVID-19 vaccine. V gene TRBV5-1 combines with J gene TRBJ1-1; D might be TRBD1 (6 bases). The sample consisted of peripheral blood, taken 28 days after the second AZD1222 dose. The CDR3 DNA reads TGCGCCAGCAACCCGGAAGGGGGGGGGCTTTACACTGAAGCTTTCTTT. As protein: CASNPEGGGLYTEAFF.